The rows below give T cell receptor beta chains drawn from one sample of a study of blood T cells in healthy people across ages. One entry per CDR3 protein results from TCRdb running MiXCR on the 5' RACE reads. The table has fewer than 2 million distinct CDR3 sequences, about two fifths seen once; the top ten hold 23%. Sequenced sample: blood. These TCRs come from a human donor in good health. CDR3s include the opening cysteine and the closing phenylalanine or tryptophan. The order of the fields is CDR3 DNA, CDR3 protein, J gene, V gene, D gene, clone size. A D gene is named only where the DNA matches it firmly. Clone size appears in some rows only: once, few, many, or a class for an expanded clone.

DNA: TGCGCCAGCAGCCCCGGGACAGCTGGGACCAACGTCCTGACTTTC; CDR3: CASSPGTAGTNVLTF; J: TRBJ2-6; V: TRBV4-3; D: TRBD1; size: NA
DNA: TGTGCCAGCAGTTCCCCGGGAGATTGGATTCCGTCAAACTATGGCTACACCTTC; CDR3: CASSSPGDWIPSNYGYTF; J: TRBJ1-2; V: TRBV12-3/TRBV12-4; D: NA; size: NA
DNA: TGTGCCAGCAGTGAAATCCTGGTGGGGGACGAGGAGTCATACGAGCAGTACTTC; CDR3: CASSEILVGDEESYEQYF; J: TRBJ2-7; V: TRBV25-1; D: NA; size: NA
DNA: TGCAGTGCGAAACAGGGGGCTGGGGCCAACGTCCTGACTTTC; CDR3: CSAKQGAGANVLTF; J: TRBJ2-6; V: TRBV20-1; D: TRBD1; size: NA
DNA: TGTGCCACCAGCAGGACTAGGGATCGAAGATACAATGAGCAGTTCTTC; CDR3: CATSRTRDRRYNEQFF; J: TRBJ2-1; V: TRBV15; D: NA; size: NA
DNA: TGCGCCAGCACAAAGGCCTACCGGACCGGGTCCCAAGAGACCCAGTACTTC; CDR3: CASTKAYRTGSQETQYF; J: TRBJ2-5; V: TRBV4-1; D: NA; size: NA
DNA: TGTGCCAGCAGCTCGTCCGAGGGGGCAGGAGGTCAGCCCCAGCATTTT; CDR3: CASSSSEGAGGQPQHF; J: TRBJ1-5; V: TRBV7-2; D: TRBD1; size: NA
DNA: TGTGCCAGCAGTTTAAGGAGGGACACTGAAGCTTTCTTT; CDR3: CASSLRRDTEAFF; J: TRBJ1-1; V: TRBV7-3; D: NA; size: many
DNA: TGTGCCAGCAGACAAACTATCTCCTACAATGAGCAGTTCTTC; CDR3: CASRQTISYNEQFF; J: TRBJ2-1; V: TRBV7-9; D: NA; size: NA
DNA: TGTGCCACTACGCAAGAACGGTGGCCTTATGGCTACACCTTC; CDR3: CATTQERWPYGYTF; J: TRBJ1-2; V: TRBV7-9; D: NA; size: few
DNA: TGCAGCGTTGAATTACTCAAGAACACTGAAGCTTTCTTT; CDR3: CSVELLKNTEAFF; J: TRBJ1-1; V: TRBV29-1; D: NA; size: once
DNA: TGTGCCAGCATTCGGGGGGCCGTTGAGCAGTTCTTC; CDR3: CASIRGAVEQFF; J: TRBJ2-1; V: TRBV2; D: NA; size: NA
DNA: TGTGCCTGGAGTGTAAGGGGGGCCTATGGCTACACCTTC; CDR3: CAWSVRGAYGYTF; J: TRBJ1-2; V: TRBV30; D: NA; size: NA
DNA: TGTGCCATCAGTGATGACACGGGGTCACTGGACTATGGCTACACCTTC; CDR3: CAISDDTGSLDYGYTF; J: TRBJ1-2; V: TRBV10-3; D: NA; size: NA
DNA: TGTGCCAGCAGCTTGAAAACAGTGATAAACACCATATATTTT; CDR3: CASSLKTVINTIYF; J: TRBJ1-3; V: TRBV7-2; D: NA; size: NA
DNA: TGTGCCAGCAGCCCAAACGTAAGGGATGGCTACACCTTC; CDR3: CASSPNVRDGYTF; J: TRBJ1-2; V: TRBV7-3; D: NA; size: NA
DNA: TGTGCCAGCAGCCAACCGATAGGGTCCCGGAATGAGCAGTTCTTC; CDR3: CASSQPIGSRNEQFF; J: TRBJ2-1; V: TRBV4-2; D: NA; size: NA
DNA: TGTGCCAGCAGCCCCCAGAAGGGACATAGCTCCTACAATGAGCAGTTCTTC; CDR3: CASSPQKGHSSYNEQFF; J: TRBJ2-1; V: TRBV7-2; D: NA; size: NA
DNA: TGTGCCAGCAGACGAACTAGCGCGGAGACCCAGTACTTC; CDR3: CASRRTSAETQYF; J: TRBJ2-5; V: TRBV12-3/TRBV12-4; D: TRBD2; size: few
DNA: TGTGCCAGCAGTTACGGACATTTCAGTGAGCAGTTCTTC; CDR3: CASSYGHFSEQFF; J: TRBJ2-1; V: TRBV6-6; D: NA; size: few
DNA: TGTGCCAGCAGCCCCATAGCGGGAAATCAGCCCCAGCATTTT; CDR3: CASSPIAGNQPQHF; J: TRBJ1-5; V: TRBV7-9; D: NA; size: NA
DNA: TGCAGTGCTGACAGGGCTAACTACAATGAGCAGTTCTTC; CDR3: CSADRANYNEQFF; J: TRBJ2-1; V: TRBV20-1; D: TRBD1; size: few
DNA: TGTGCCAGCAGCTTTGGGACAGGGTCGTTTAATGAAAAACTGTTTTTT; CDR3: CASSFGTGSFNEKLFF; J: TRBJ1-4; V: TRBV9; D: TRBD1; size: NA
DNA: TGCAGCGCCCAAGACCCTAGGGCCAACGTCCTGACTTTC; CDR3: CSAQDPRANVLTF; J: TRBJ2-6; V: TRBV29-1; D: NA; size: NA
DNA: TGTGCCAGCAGCAAAGCAAGGACCGAAGCTTTCTTT; CDR3: CASSKARTEAFF; J: TRBJ1-1; V: TRBV21-1; D: NA; size: NA
DNA: TGTGCCACCAGTGACCCGGGACAGGGGAGATACGAGCAGTACTTC; CDR3: CATSDPGQGRYEQYF; J: TRBJ2-7; V: TRBV24-1; D: TRBD1; size: NA
DNA: TGCGCCAGCAGCCAAGAGCCAGGGATGAGGGGCCTTAGTTCCTACACCTTC; CDR3: CASSQEPGMRGLSSYTF; J: TRBJ1-2; V: TRBV4-1; D: NA; size: NA
DNA: TGTGCCAGCAGCGCGAACGCAAGGACTGATAATTGGGACACTGAAGCTTTCTTT; CDR3: CASSANARTDNWDTEAFF; J: TRBJ1-1; V: TRBV9; D: NA; size: NA
DNA: TGTGCCAGCACCCCGGGGCAGGGGCACAACCCCGGCTACACCTTC; CDR3: CASTPGQGHNPGYTF; J: TRBJ1-2; V: TRBV12-3/TRBV12-4; D: NA; size: few
DNA: TGTGCCAGCAGCTTAGCCGGGACAACCTTAAACACTGAAGCTTTCTTT; CDR3: CASSLAGTTLNTEAFF; J: TRBJ1-1; V: TRBV5-5; D: NA; size: NA
DNA: TGTGCCAGCACCCTAAGCTCGGGGGATGGGACCCAGTACTTC; CDR3: CASTLSSGDGTQYF; J: TRBJ2-5; V: TRBV11-3; D: NA; size: few
DNA: TGTGCCGGCAGCCAAGACACAGGGTTCGCCTACACCTTC; CDR3: CAGSQDTGFAYTF; J: TRBJ1-2; V: TRBV4-2; D: NA; size: NA
DNA: TGTGCCAGCAGTCCTTACTCGGGGATCGGAGAGACCCAGTACTTC; CDR3: CASSPYSGIGETQYF; J: TRBJ2-5; V: TRBV12-3/TRBV12-4; D: NA; size: few
DNA: TGCGCCAGCAGCCTGGGCCCCCTCCAGGGTCTAAGCAATCAGCCCCAGCATTTT; CDR3: CASSLGPLQGLSNQPQHF; J: TRBJ1-5; V: TRBV5-1; D: NA; size: NA
DNA: TGCAGTGCTAGAGTCAGGTACAATGAGCAGTTCTTC; CDR3: CSARVRYNEQFF; J: TRBJ2-1; V: TRBV20-1; D: NA; size: NA
DNA: TGCAGTGCTAGTGGTAGTTCTAAGTACTTC; CDR3: CSASGSSKYF; J: TRBJ2-5; V: TRBV20-1; D: NA; size: few
DNA: TGCGCCAGCAGCCAAGAGGGCAAGACCTGGACAGATACGCAGTATTTT; CDR3: CASSQEGKTWTDTQYF; J: TRBJ2-3; V: TRBV4-1; D: NA; size: NA
DNA: TGTGCCAGCAGCAAGGGCCTGACAGGGGCGAAGGGTGAGCAGTACTTC; CDR3: CASSKGLTGAKGEQYF; J: TRBJ2-5; V: TRBV4-2; D: TRBD1; size: NA
DNA: TGCGCCAGCAGCTTGGGAGGGTGGAGAGGCACAGATACGCAGTATTTT; CDR3: CASSLGGWRGTDTQYF; J: TRBJ2-3; V: TRBV5-1; D: NA; size: NA
DNA: TGTGCCAGCAGCGTAATGACTTCTGGGGCCAACGTCCTGACTTTC; CDR3: CASSVMTSGANVLTF; J: TRBJ2-6; V: TRBV9; D: NA; size: few
DNA: TGCAGTGCCGGTAGGGTAGATCAGCCCCAGCATTTT; CDR3: CSAGRVDQPQHF; J: TRBJ1-5; V: TRBV20-1; D: NA; size: NA
DNA: TGTGCCAGCACCTCCCGACAACAGCAAACCCAAGAGACCCAGTACTTC; CDR3: CASTSRQQQTQETQYF; J: TRBJ2-5; V: TRBV7-9; D: NA; size: few
DNA: TGTGCCAGCAGTTCCCGCAACACACCCCCAGATACGCAGTATTTT; CDR3: CASSSRNTPPDTQYF; J: TRBJ2-3; V: TRBV27; D: NA; size: NA
DNA: TGCGCCAGCAGCGGCGGCGTCCCGAGCACAGATACGCAGTATTTT; CDR3: CASSGGVPSTDTQYF; J: TRBJ2-3; V: TRBV5-1; D: NA; size: few
DNA: TGTGCCAGCAGGAGATCGACTAGCGGGGGGCTCAATGAGCAGTTCTTC; CDR3: CASRRSTSGGLNEQFF; J: TRBJ2-1; V: TRBV12-3/TRBV12-4; D: TRBD2; size: few
DNA: TGTGCCAGCAGTACCCGCGGGGGAGCGGAGCTGTTTTTT; CDR3: CASSTRGGAELFF; J: TRBJ2-2; V: TRBV12-3/TRBV12-4; D: TRBD2; size: NA
DNA: TGTGCCATCAGTGCGGGGACAGGGTTGTGGGGGCAGTTCTTC; CDR3: CAISAGTGLWGQFF; J: TRBJ2-1; V: TRBV10-3; D: TRBD1; size: few
DNA: TGCAGCGTTGAAGAAGGTCTTAGGGTAGGAGGCTACACCTTC; CDR3: CSVEEGLRVGGYTF; J: TRBJ1-2; V: TRBV29-1; D: NA; size: NA
DNA: TGCAGCGTGCAGGCTCTACTCGTGAACACTGAAGCTTTCTTT; CDR3: CSVQALLVNTEAFF; J: TRBJ1-1; V: TRBV29-1; D: NA; size: NA
DNA: TGCGCCAGCAGCGGATCGGGGGGACTACACGGTGAGCAGTTCTTC; CDR3: CASSGSGGLHGEQFF; J: TRBJ2-1; V: TRBV5-1; D: TRBD2; size: few
DNA: TGTGCCAGCTCACCCCGAGACAGATTCAATGAGCAGTTCTTC; CDR3: CASSPRDRFNEQFF; J: TRBJ2-1; V: TRBV18; D: NA; size: NA